This T cell receptor (beta chain) was profiled in a study of blood T cells in healthy people across ages. Study outcomes and limitations: Significant beta diversity loss was already apparent by age approximately 38, declining roughly linearly. Researchers said unsorted PBMCs prevented a conclusive naive versus antigen-experienced comparison.

A remark on this clonotype: Its specificity is not known.

Each donor had around 11 milliliters of peripheral blood drawn. Each sample used at least 6.5 million PBMCs. Using a J-beta primer mix together with a sample-barcoded 5' primer, a second PCR was run for about 6 to 11 cycles. TCRdb independently ran MiXCR on the 5' RACE reads; one entry per CDR3 protein. Of 660,000 or so distinct CDR3 sequences in the sample, roughly three fifths were seen once. Germline assignment: CDR1 SNHLY and CDR2 FYNNEI. Trimming cost V 2 bases and J 7 bases, with 18 bases left between them. The CDR3 covers 17 residues. The rearrangement uses TRBV2 and TRBJ1-6; perhaps TRBD1 as D (5 bases). The sequenced sample consisted of blood. The origin of this receptor is a man aged 55 to 70 in good health. CDR3 in amino acids: CASSETLAEGPNSPLHF. The CDR3 DNA follows: TGTGCCAGCAGTGAAACCCTAGCGGAGGGGCCCAATTCACCCCTCCACTTT.